This T cell receptor beta chain was sequenced during a study of CXCR3-negative and CXCR3-positive naive CD8 T cells. The CDR3 runs 14 residues. Germline V CDR1 and CDR2: MNHEY, SMNVEV (reference sequence). The authors prepared UMI-labeled TRB cDNA libraries by 5' RACE. After re-calling the 5' RACE reads, TCRdb lists one entry per CDR3 protein, DNA absent. The listing records over 100,000 distinct CDR3 sequences. The chain employs TRBV27 and TRBJ2-7; the D call from TCRdb, TRBD1, cannot be confirmed without DNA. The specimen sequenced was naive CXCR3- CD8+ T cells from blood. Subset reported: CD45RO-CCR7+CD27+CD95- naive CD8+ T cells lacking CXCR3 (TNR3-). The source of this sequence is a human donor in good health. Some clones in this sample may be carry-over from other donors' samples. CDR3 loop: CASRLRGGAYEQYF.